This T cell receptor beta chain was retrieved from a study of shared T cell receptors in the human thymus. CDR1 is MNHEY, CDR2 SMNVEV, per germline (reference sequence). The CDR3 length is 17 residues. Trimming took 0 bases from V and 5 from J; bases not matched to a gene: 11. Some clones are missing from TCRdb's copy, which holds only in-frame ones; the method was immunoSEQ multiplex PCR. The sample carries roughly 560,000 clones, about four fifths recorded once. This clone has a handful of counts. This same sample was also part of a study on human thymus T cells. That paper adds: Healthy Finnish infants undergoing corrective surgery for congenital heart defects were used as donors. The study used thymus tissue resected during corrective heart surgery. Thymic and blood repertoires seemed to favor certain V and J genes. Highly overlapping thymic repertoires in unrelated individuals were reported by related research.

V is TRBV27 and J is TRBJ2-5, with 8 bases that match TRBD2. The sample was thymocytes. This receptor was taken from a boy in the first two years of life with a congenital heart defect. CDR3 nucleotide sequence: TGTGCCAGCAGTTTATCTGGGTCGGGGGGGCGTCGGGAGACCCAGTACTTC. Its translation is CASSLSGSGGRRETQYF.